The present entry profiles one TCR beta chain with its context. There are many counts of this clonotype. The specificity of this receptor is unknown. No base quality values were provided; no much bigger clone lies one nucleotide off. These data belong to a study of T cells in Graves' hyperthyroidism and ophthalmopathy (dated by TCRdb to between 2018 and 2021). For the study in its entirety: Peripheral blood was sampled at the time of initial diagnosis, prior to any treatment. A discovery cohort of roughly 96 patients, about 44 with Graves' ophthalmopathy and approximately 60 with stable Graves' hyperthyroidism, was used to find distinguishing TCR V-J signatures. Prospective prediction of ophthalmopathy was tested in an independent validation cohort consisting of some 19 hyperthyroidism patients and some 15 patients who later progressed to ophthalmopathy. For training and testing, the approximately 97 patients in the discovery cohort were randomly divided in a 7:3 ratio. Thyroid tissue and blood T-cell repertoires from about six Graves' hyperthyroidism patients were also compared in the study. After sampling, hyperthyroidism patients received methimazole starting at 30 mg daily, and ophthalmopathy patients received high-dose intravenous methylprednisolone. TCR Vbeta CDR3 sequencing of 140 or so peripheral blood samples (approximately 44 ophthalmopathy, over 70 hyperthyroidism and some 17 progressor patients) is reported in the paper. The full study reports these points: Most expanded thyroid clonotypes (frequency above 0.001) were also detected in blood, suggesting blood repertoires may reflect thyroid immune responses. During validation, the model predicted progression to ophthalmopathy a median of about 6.5 months ahead of onset, with around 71% sensitivity and roughly 72% specificity. Sample size was not statistically predetermined, and blinding of investigators to group allocation was not performed. Ophthalmopathy was separated from stable hyperthyroidism by a 13 V-J signature model, with 87.88% sensitivity and roughly 84% specificity obtained in cross-validation and 80%/75% obtained in testing.

The TCR beta CDR3 regions were amplified from the RNA transcripts. The TCR CDR3 was subjected to a first round of RT-PCR using the HTBI primer set and the Qiagen OneStep RT-PCR kit. Libraries were constructed in a second round of multiplex PCR, after which size selection and purification were performed. The libraries were sequenced on an Illumina HiSeq2000 using paired-end 100 bp reads. As for how the authors treated the data: Raw data were processed with SOAPnuke, discarding reads with adapters, uncalled bases, mean Phred below 15, or no exact constant-primer or identifier match. COPE v1.2.5 was used to merge the high-quality paired reads, and each unique nucleotide sequence was defined as a clonotype. MiTCR v1.1 was used to align the clonotypes against IMGT TRBV, TRBD and TRBJ reference segments. The analysis was restricted to V-J combinations with a frequency above 0.0001, which together covered 99.2% of the repertoires. The TCS score was defined as F50 (clonal expansion) divided by E x V (chaos), with BLOSUM62-based TCRdist calculated between CDR3 peptides within each V-J. Welch's t-statistics and random forest reduced approximately 520 V-J features to under 15, which were used in a naive Bayes classifier (R e1071). TCRdb reanalyzed the raw reads on its own, using fastp at Q25 for trimming and MiXCR for clone calling, and kept in-frame beta chains. Every CDR3 protein is listed once, alongside the most common genes and DNA of its rows. The V and J calls shown here were made by TCRdb, not taken from the authors' results. This sample has 300,000 to 450,000 distinct CDR3 sequences in its table, and about 15% of those were observed once. The ten largest account for 11% of the sample.

Graves' hyperthyroidism was defined as stable when no progression to ophthalmopathy occurred over 18 months of follow-up. Hyperthyroidism patients were newly diagnosed, with disease duration under 2 months, and aged 18 to 65 years. Exclusion was applied to patients with uncontrolled infections, other autoimmune diseases, pregnancy or lactation. Diagnoses were based on clinical symptoms, serum thyroxine and TRAb, thyroid ultrasound and orbital computed tomography. PBMCs were isolated from 10 ml of fresh peripheral blood by Ficoll-Paque density gradient centrifugation. Total RNA was extracted with Trizol reagent, and quality was checked on an Agilent 2100 Bioanalyzer. Taken from cysteine to phenylalanine, the CDR3 has 11 residues. Only the CDR3 region is kept as DNA, spanning 33 bases read in frame from base 1. The germline V gene (reference sequence) provides CDR1 GTSNPN and CDR2 SVGIG. At the junction V is shortened by 0 bases and J by 9 bases, with 6 bases in between.

Sequencing was performed on blood. The clonotype originates from a woman in her sixties with Graves' hyperthyroidism. This chain joins TRBV30 to TRBJ2-1, with the D gene uncertain. The CDR3 sequence is CAWSVDGEQFF. The nucleotide sequence reads TGTGCCTGGAGTGTAGACGGTGAGCAGTTCTTC.